Listed here is a single TCR beta chain. Measured with immunoSEQ multiplex PCR; TCRdb has only the in-frame clones, and not every one. Seen here are nearly 90,000 clones, 80% to 95% observed once, and the top ten hold about 6.7%. Trimming took 0 bases from V and 2 from J; bases not matched to a gene: 6. The CDR3 extends over 17 amino acids. Germline values: CDR1 GTSNPN, CDR2 SVGIG (reference sequence). This specimen comes from a study of blood T cell repertoires in COVID-19. Sequencing was carried out using peripheral blood. The rearrangement links TRBV30 to TRBJ2-6; 8 nucleotides line up with TRBD1. This TCR was recovered from a man between 18 and 35 years old with COVID-19, enrolled during active disease. CDR3 sequence reads: CAWSVIIRGPGANVLTF. CDR3 nucleotides: TGTGCCTGGAGTGTAATCATCAGGGGGCCTGGGGCCAACGTCCTGACTTTC.